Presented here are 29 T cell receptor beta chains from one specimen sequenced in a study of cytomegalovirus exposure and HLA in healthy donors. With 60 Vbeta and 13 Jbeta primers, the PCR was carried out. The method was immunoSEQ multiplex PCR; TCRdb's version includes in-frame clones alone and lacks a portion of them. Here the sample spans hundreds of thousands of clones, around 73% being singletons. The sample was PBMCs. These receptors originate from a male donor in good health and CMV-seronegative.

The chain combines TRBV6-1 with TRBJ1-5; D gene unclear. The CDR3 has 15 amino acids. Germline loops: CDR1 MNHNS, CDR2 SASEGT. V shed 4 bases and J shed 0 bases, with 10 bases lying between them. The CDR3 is CASSVAQNSNQPQHF. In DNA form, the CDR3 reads TGTGCCAGCAGTGTGGCCCAGAATAGCAATCAGCCCCAGCATTTT.

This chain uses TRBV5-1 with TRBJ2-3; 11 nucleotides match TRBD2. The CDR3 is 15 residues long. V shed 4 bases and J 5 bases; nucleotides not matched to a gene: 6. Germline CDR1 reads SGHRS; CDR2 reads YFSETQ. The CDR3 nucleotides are TGCGCCAGCAGCGTGGGACTAGCGGTGCGAGATACGCAGTATTTT. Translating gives CASSVGLAVRDTQYF.

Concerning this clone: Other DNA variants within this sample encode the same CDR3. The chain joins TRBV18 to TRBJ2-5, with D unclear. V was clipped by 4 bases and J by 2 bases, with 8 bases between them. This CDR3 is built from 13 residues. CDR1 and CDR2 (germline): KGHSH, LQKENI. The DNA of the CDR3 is TGTGCCAGCTCACTTAAGCATCAAGAGACCCAGTACTTC. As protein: CASSLKHQETQYF. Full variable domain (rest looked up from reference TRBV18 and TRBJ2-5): NAGVMQNPRHLVRRRGQEARLRCSPMKGHSHVYWYRQLPEEGLKFMVYLQKENIIDESGMPKERFSAEFPKEGPSILRIQQVVRGDSAAYFCASSLKHQETQYFGPGTRLLVL.

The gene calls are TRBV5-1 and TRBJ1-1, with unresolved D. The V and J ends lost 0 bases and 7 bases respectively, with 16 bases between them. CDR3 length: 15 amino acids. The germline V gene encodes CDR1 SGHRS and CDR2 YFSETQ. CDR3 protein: CASSLAGMNRGEAFF. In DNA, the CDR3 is TGCGCCAGCAGCTTGGCGGGGATGAATCGCGGTGAAGCTTTCTTT.

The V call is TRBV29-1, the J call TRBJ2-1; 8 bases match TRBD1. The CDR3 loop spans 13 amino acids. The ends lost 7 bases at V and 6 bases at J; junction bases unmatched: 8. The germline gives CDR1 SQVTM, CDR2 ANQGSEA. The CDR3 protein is CSAGGQGANEQFF. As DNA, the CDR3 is TGCAGCGCCGGAGGACAGGGCGCCAATGAGCAGTTCTTC.

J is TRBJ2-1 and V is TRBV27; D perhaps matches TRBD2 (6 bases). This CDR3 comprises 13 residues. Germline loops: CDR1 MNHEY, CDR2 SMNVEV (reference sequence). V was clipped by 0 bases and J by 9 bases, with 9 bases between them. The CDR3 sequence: CASSLSRRGEQFF. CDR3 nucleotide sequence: TGTGCCAGCAGTTTATCAAGGCGGGGTGAGCAGTTCTTC.

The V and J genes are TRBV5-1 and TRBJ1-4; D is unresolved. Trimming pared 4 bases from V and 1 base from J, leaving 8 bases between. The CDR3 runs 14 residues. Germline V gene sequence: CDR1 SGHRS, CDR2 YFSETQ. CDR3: CASSVGITNEKLFF. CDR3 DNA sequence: TGCGCCAGCAGCGTCGGGATAACTAATGAAAAACTGTTTTTT.

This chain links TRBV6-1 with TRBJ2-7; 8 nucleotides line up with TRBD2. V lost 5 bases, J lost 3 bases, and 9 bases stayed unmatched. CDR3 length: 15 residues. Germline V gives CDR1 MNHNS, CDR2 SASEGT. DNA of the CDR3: TGTGCCAGCAGTCCCGGGGGGGGGACGGGCTACGAGCAGTACTTC. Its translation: CASSPGGGTGYEQYF.

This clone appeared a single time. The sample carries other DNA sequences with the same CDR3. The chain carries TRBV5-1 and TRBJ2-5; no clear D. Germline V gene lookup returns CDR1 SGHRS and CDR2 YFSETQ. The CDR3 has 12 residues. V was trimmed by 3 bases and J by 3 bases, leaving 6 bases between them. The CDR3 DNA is TGCGCCAGCAGCTCCCCCGAAGAGACCCAGTACTTC. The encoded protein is CASSSPEETQYF.

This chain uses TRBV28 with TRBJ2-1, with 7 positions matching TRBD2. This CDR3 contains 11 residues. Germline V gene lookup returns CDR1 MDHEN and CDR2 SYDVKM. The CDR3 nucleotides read TGTGGGCGGGGGTTTTACAATGAGCAGTTCTTC. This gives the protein CGRGFYNEQFF.

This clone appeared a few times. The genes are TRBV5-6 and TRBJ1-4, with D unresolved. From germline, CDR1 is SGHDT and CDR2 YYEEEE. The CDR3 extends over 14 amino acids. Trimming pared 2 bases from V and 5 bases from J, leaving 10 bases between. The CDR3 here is CASSFHSRNEKLFF. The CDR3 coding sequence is TGTGCCAGCAGCTTCCACAGCCGCAATGAAAAACTGTTTTTT.

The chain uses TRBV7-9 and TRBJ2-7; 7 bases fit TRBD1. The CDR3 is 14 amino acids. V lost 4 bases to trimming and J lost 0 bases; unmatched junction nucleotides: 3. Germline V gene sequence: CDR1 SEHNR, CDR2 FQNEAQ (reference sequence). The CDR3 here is CASSSGQSSYEQYF. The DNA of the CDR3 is TGTGCCAGCAGCTCGGGACAGAGCTCCTACGAGCAGTACTTC.

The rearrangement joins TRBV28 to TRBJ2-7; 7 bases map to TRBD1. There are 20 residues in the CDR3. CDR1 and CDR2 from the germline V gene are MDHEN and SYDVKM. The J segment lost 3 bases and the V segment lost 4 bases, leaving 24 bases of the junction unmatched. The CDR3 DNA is TGTGCCAGCAGTTCACTCCCACCGGGACAGCAATCTCAGGCAGGCTACGAGCAGTACTTC. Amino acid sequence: CASSSLPPGQQSQAGYEQYF.

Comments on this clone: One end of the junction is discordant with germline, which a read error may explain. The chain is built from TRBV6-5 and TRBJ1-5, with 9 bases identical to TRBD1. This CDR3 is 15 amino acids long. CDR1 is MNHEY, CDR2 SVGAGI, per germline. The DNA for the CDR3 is TGCGCCAGCAGACAGACAGGGGGAGAACTACAGCCCCAGCATTTT. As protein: CASRQTGGELQPQHF.

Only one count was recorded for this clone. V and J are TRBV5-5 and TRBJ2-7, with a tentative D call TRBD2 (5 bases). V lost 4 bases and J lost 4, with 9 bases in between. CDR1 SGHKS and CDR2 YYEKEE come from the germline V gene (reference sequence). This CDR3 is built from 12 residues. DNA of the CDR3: TGTGCCAGCAGCATCAGCGGTTACGAGCAGTACTTC. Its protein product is CASSISGYEQYF.

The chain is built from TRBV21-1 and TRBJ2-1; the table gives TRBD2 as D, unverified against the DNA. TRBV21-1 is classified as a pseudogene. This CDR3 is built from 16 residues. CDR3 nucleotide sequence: TGTGCCAGCAGCGAATGGCGGCGGAGCTCCTACAATGAGCAGTTCTTC. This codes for CASSEWRRSSYNEQFF.

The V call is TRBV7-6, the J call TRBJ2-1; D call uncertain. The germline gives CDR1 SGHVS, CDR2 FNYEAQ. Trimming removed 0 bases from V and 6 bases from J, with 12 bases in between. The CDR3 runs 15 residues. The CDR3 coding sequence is TGTGCCAGCAGCTTAGCCCGGTCTGTTTTCAATGAGCAGTTCTTC. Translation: CASSLARSVFNEQFF.

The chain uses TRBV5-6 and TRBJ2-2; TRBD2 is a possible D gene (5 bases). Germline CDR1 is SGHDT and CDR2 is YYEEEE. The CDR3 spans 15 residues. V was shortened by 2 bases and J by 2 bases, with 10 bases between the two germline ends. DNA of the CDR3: TGTGCCAGCAGCTTTGGACTTACCAACACCGGGGAGCTGTTTTTT. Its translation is CASSFGLTNTGELFF.

CDR3 residues: CASSSPLGGQGNSNQPQHF. The CDR3 DNA is TGTGCCAGCAGCAGTCCCCTCGGAGGGCAGGGAAATAGCAATCAGCCCCAGCATTTT. J is TRBJ1-5 and V is TRBV28; possibly TRBD1 for D (5 bases). The CDR3 is 19 amino acids. With 6 bases removed from V and 0 bases from J, the gap between germline ends came to 24 bases. CDR1 is MDHEN and CDR2 is SYDVKM in the germline V gene.

The CDR3 reads CATSKGQPSNQPQHF. Written as DNA, the CDR3 is TGTGCCACCAGCAAGGGACAGCCTAGCAATCAGCCCCAGCATTTT. The rearrangement links TRBV15 to TRBJ1-5; 7 bases align to TRBD1. The V segment lost 4 bases and the J segment 0 bases; nucleotides outside the gene matches: 3. The CDR3 has 15 residues. Germline V CDR1 and CDR2: LNHNV, YYDKDF (reference sequence).

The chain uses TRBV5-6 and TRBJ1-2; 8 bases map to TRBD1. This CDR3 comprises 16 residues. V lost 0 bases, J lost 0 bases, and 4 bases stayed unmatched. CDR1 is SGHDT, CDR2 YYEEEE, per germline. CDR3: CASSLGRDRSNYGYTF. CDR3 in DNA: TGTGCCAGCAGCTTGGGTCGGGACAGGTCTAACTATGGCTACACCTTC.

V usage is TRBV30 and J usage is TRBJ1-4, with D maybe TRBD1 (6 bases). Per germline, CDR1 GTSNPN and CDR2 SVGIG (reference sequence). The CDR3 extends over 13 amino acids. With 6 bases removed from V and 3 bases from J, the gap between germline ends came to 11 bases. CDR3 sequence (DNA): TGTGCCTGCGGGGGGGCGTCTAATGAAAAACTGTTTTTT. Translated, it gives CACGGASNEKLFF.

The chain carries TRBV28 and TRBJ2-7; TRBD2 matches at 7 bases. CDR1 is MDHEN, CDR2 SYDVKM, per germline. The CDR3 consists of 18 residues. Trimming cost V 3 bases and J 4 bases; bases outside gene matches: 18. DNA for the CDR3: TGTGCCAGCAGTTTTATCGCCAGGGAGAGCGGGGATGGGTACGAGCAGTACTTC. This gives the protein CASSFIARESGDGYEQYF.

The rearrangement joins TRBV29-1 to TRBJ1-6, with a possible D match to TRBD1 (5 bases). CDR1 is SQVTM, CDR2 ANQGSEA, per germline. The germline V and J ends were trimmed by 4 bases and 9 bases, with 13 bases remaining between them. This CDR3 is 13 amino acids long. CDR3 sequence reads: CSVGAGRGSPLHF. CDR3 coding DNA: TGCAGCGTTGGGGCCGGGAGGGGTTCACCCCTCCACTTT.

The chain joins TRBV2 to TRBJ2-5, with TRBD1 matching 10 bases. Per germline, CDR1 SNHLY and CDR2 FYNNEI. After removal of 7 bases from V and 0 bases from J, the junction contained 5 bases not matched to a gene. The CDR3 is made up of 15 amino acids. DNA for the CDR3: TGTGCCAGCACGGAAGACAGGGGGCACCAAGAGACCCAGTACTTC. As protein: CASTEDRGHQETQYF.

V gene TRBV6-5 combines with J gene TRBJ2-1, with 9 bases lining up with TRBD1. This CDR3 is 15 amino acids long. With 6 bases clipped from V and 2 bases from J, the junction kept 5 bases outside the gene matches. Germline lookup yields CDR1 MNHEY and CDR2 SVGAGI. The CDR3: CASRPGQGTYNEQFF. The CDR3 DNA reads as TGTGCCAGCAGACCCGGACAGGGGACCTACAATGAGCAGTTCTTC.

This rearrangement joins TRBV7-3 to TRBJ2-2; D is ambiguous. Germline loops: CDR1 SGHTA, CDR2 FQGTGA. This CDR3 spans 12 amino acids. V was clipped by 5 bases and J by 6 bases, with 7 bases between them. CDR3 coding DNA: TGTGCCAGCAGCCTCCTTGCCGGGGAGCTGTTTTTT. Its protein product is CASSLLAGELFF.

CDR3 in DNA: TGTGCCAGCAGCTCCGACAGTTATAGCAATCAGCCCCAGCATTTT. This codes for CASSSDSYSNQPQHF. The chain uses TRBV7-6 and TRBJ1-5, with D perhaps TRBD1 (5 bases). In germline, CDR1 is SGHVS, CDR2 FNYEAQ. Trimming removed 4 bases from V and 0 bases from J, with 10 bases in between. The CDR3 covers 15 residues.

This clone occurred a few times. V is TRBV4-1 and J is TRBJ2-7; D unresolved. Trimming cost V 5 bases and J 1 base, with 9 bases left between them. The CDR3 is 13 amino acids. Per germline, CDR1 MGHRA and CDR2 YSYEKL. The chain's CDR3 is CASSSGESYEQYF. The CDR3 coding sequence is TGCGCCAGCAGCTCAGGCGAGTCCTACGAGCAGTACTTC.